This entry is about one TCR beta chain. Under the authors' procedure: For nucleated cells, counts were estimated from reference gene primer amplification. Assay: immunoSEQ multiplex PCR; the TCRdb copy retains only in-frame clones and omits some. That table supplies the V and J calls and clone size; D and trimming were determined from the DNA. The sample lists roughly 30,000 clones, about 80% occurring once. This CDR3 contains 12 residues. V was shortened by 5 bases and J by 4 bases, with 9 bases between the two germline ends. Germline values: CDR1 MNHNY, CDR2 SVGAGI (reference sequence). The data are from a study of blood T cell repertoires in COVID-19. Study-level information: PBMCs, B-cell-depleted T cells, or T cells were the source of the cDNA or gDNA that made up the material.

The source of this sequence is a man aged 70 or older with active COVID-19. The chain recombines TRBV6-6 with TRBJ2-7; TRBD1 might be the D (6 bases). The specimen was peripheral blood. The CDR3 spells CASSQGRYEQYF. The CDR3 nucleotides are TGTGCCAGCAGTCAGGGGCGGTACGAGCAGTACTTC.